A selection of T cell receptor beta chains follows, all from one sample in a study of PD-1 blockade in classical Hodgkin lymphoma. The protocol was immunoSEQ multiplex PCR, while the TCRdb copy is restricted to in-frame clones and leaves out a portion. In the table there are approximately 60,000 clones, over 85% of which are singletons. Source: peripheral blood mononuclear cells (PBMCs), taken at baseline. The receptors shown here come from a human donor with classical Hodgkin lymphoma. Each CDR3 is given with its conserved first and last residue. The order of the fields is J gene, clone size, V gene, D gene, CDR3 protein, CDR3 DNA. The D gene is left open where the match is weak. Some rows mark clone size as missing; the rest say once, few, many or name a class of expanded clone.

>TRBJ2-1|-|TRBV28|-
CASSLVGGTHNEQFF
TGTGCCAGCAGTTTAGTAGGGGGGACCCACAATGAGCAGTTCTTC
>TRBJ2-3|-|TRBV6-4|TRBD1
CASAQELGGTQYF
TGTGCCAGCGCCCAGGAACTAGGGGGCACGCAGTATTTT
>TRBJ1-6|-|TRBV15|-
CATSRDPNSPLHF
TGTGCCACCAGCAGAGATCCCAATTCACCCCTCCACTTT
>TRBJ2-1|-|TRBV29-1|-
CSANRANYNEQFF
TGCAGCGCCAACAGGGCCAACTACAATGAGCAGTTCTTC
>TRBJ2-5|-|TRBV29-1|-
CSVWTLETQYF
TGCAGCGTTTGGACACTGGAGACCCAGTACTTC
>TRBJ2-2|-|TRBV2|-
CASSSGGGTGELFF
TGTGCCAGCAGTTCAGGGGGAGGTACCGGGGAGCTGTTTTTT
>TRBJ2-1|once|TRBV5-1|TRBD1
CASSLKGALGEQFF
TGCGCCAGCAGCTTAAAGGGGGCCCTCGGGGAGCAGTTCTTC
>TRBJ2-4|-|TRBV10-3|-
CAISDRDRPGGNIQYF
TGTGCCATCAGTGACAGGGACCGGCCGGGCGGGAACATTCAGTACTTC
>TRBJ1-3|-|TRBV7-9|TRBD1
CASSPTGTGGNTIYF
TGTGCCAGCAGCCCCACCGGGACAGGCGGAAACACCATATATTTT
>TRBJ2-7|-|TRBV5-4|TRBD1
CASSFRQGDSDEQYF
TGTGCCAGCAGCTTCCGACAGGGGGATTCGGACGAGCAGTACTTC
>TRBJ2-7|-|TRBV5-1|TRBD1
CASSLRGQGYTEQYF
TGCGCCAGCAGCTTAAGGGGACAGGGCTATACCGAGCAGTACTTC
>TRBJ1-2|-|TRBV6-4|-
CAITKGGYTF
TGTGCCATCACGAAGGGGGGCTATACCTTC
>TRBJ2-5|-|TRBV13|TRBD1
CASSYRTGTGGSRVETQYF
TGTGCCAGCAGCTACCGGACCGGGACAGGGGGGAGTAGAGTCGAGACCCAGTACTTC
>TRBJ2-7|-|TRBV2|TRBD2
CASKPREGRYEQYF
TGTGCCAGCAAACCGCGGGAGGGCCGTTACGAGCAGTACTTC
>TRBJ2-7|-|TRBV6-1|-
CASSLRGAGYEQYF
TGTGCCAGCAGTCTCCGAGGCGCGGGCTACGAGCAGTACTTC
>TRBJ2-7|-|TRBV6-1|-
CASSRQWDSYEQYF
TGTGCCAGCAGTAGACAGTGGGATTCCTACGAGCAGTACTTC
>TRBJ2-7|-|TRBV7-2|-
CASRSPGREQYF
TGTGCCAGCAGGAGTCCCGGTCGGGAGCAGTACTTC
>TRBJ2-5|-|TRBV28|-
CASGRLQETQYF
TGTGCCAGCGGGAGGCTCCAAGAGACCCAGTACTTC
>TRBJ2-1|-|TRBV27|-
CASSLPPVGSSYNEQFF
TGTGCCAGCAGTTTACCCCCTGTCGGGAGCTCCTACAATGAGCAGTTCTTC
>TRBJ1-3|-|TRBV6-5|TRBD1
CATKAPGTGNTIYF
TGTGCCACCAAGGCTCCCGGGACAGGCAACACCATATATTTT
>TRBJ2-1|-|TRBV4-1|TRBD2
CASSQAGGPDNEQFF
TGCGCCAGCAGCCAGGCGGGAGGGCCGGACAATGAGCAGTTCTTC
>TRBJ1-2|-|TRBV10-3|-
CAISGSDNGYTF
TGTGCCATCAGCGGCAGTGATAATGGCTACACCTTC
>TRBJ2-6|-|TRBV28|-
CASSLDGPGANVLTF
TGTGCCAGCAGTCTTGACGGCCCTGGGGCCAACGTCCTGACTTTC
>TRBJ1-5|-|TRBV10-3|-
CAISESKTDYSNQPQHF
TGTGCCATCAGTGAGTCTAAAACGGACTATAGCAATCAGCCCCAGCATTTT
>TRBJ1-1|-|TRBV7-9|TRBD1
CASSPGTEQAFF
TGTGCCAGCAGCCCGGGGACAGAACAAGCTTTCTTT